Presented here are 22 T cell receptor beta chains from one specimen sequenced in a study of shared clonotypes between healthy human individuals. Method: immunoSEQ multiplex PCR; TCRdb's copy keeps in-frame clones and lacks some. The table has millions of clones, around nine tenths seen once. Source material: naive CD4+ T cells sorted from blood. The subset was: CD45RA+ positively selected. The receptors here all came from a man between 18 and 35 years old in good health.

The chain links TRBV6-1 to TRBJ1-5, with D uncertain. The CDR3 spans 14 residues. The V gene lost 9 bases and the J gene lost 4 bases, with 16 bases spanning the gap. CDR1 MNHNS and CDR2 SASEGT come from the germline V gene. In nucleotides, the CDR3 is TGTGCCAGTCTGACATGGGTGACAAATCAGCCCCAGCATTTT. Encoded protein: CASLTWVTNQPQHF.

The J gene is TRBJ2-5, the V gene TRBV27; no clear D. The V and J ends lost 0 bases and 1 base respectively, with 12 bases between them. Germline-derived CDR1 and CDR2 are MNHEY and SMNVEV (reference sequence). This CDR3 is 16 amino acids long. The CDR3: CASSLSTPSFQETQYF. The CDR3 bases are TGTGCCAGCAGTTTATCGACGCCAAGCTTCCAAGAGACCCAGTACTTC.

Note on this clone: Other nucleotide sequences from this sample produce the same CDR3. The J gene is TRBJ2-2, the V gene TRBV19, with a weak D call TRBD1 (6 bases). The CDR3 is made up of 14 amino acids. Germline lookup yields CDR1 LNHDA and CDR2 SQIVND (reference sequence). V dropped 3 bases and J dropped 4 bases, with 9 bases sitting between them. CDR3 sequence (DNA): TGTGCCAGTAGTATCCAGGGGAGCACCGGGGAGCTGTTTTTT. It translates to CASSIQGSTGELFF. Full variable domain (missing parts from reference TRBV19 and TRBJ2-2): DGGITQSPKYLFRKEGQNVTLSCEQNLNHDAMYWYRQDPGQGLRLIYYSQIVNDFQKGDIAEGYSVSREKKESFPLTVTSAQKNPTAFYLCASSIQGSTGELFFGEGSRLTVL.

This rearrangement joins TRBV30 to TRBJ2-1, with TRBD2 identical over 10 bases. V lost 2 bases and J lost 9; bases outside the gene matches: 16. The CDR3 covers 17 residues. Germline CDR1 is GTSNPN and CDR2 is SVGIG (reference sequence). The CDR3 region is CAWSQTLSGRAGGEQFF. DNA for the CDR3: TGTGCCTGGAGTCAAACCCTCAGCGGGAGGGCCGGGGGTGAGCAGTTCTTC.

The rearrangement uses TRBV5-1 and TRBJ2-3, with TRBD2 matching 10 bases. Germline-derived CDR1 and CDR2 are SGHRS and YFSETQ. The V segment lost 4 bases and the J segment 4 bases; nucleotides outside the gene matches: 3. The CDR3 has 14 residues. CDR3 protein: CASSISGGSDTQYF. The CDR3 DNA sequence: TGCGCCAGCAGCATTAGCGGGGGGTCAGATACGCAGTATTTT.

The chain recombines TRBV11-2 with TRBJ2-3; 7 nucleotides line up with TRBD2. The V gene's germline CDR1 is SGHAT and CDR2 FQNNGV. CDR3 length: 14 amino acids. V lost 5 bases and J lost 2; bases outside the gene matches: 4. This CDR3 reads CASSPAGLTDTQYF. Written as DNA, the CDR3 is TGTGCCAGCAGCCCAGCGGGACTCACAGATACGCAGTATTTT.

The V call is TRBV6-5, the J call TRBJ2-7; D not resolved. The germline V gene encodes CDR1 MNHEY and CDR2 SVGAGI. Trimming shortened V by 8 bases and J by 3 bases, and 11 bases separated the two germline ends. This CDR3 region has 12 residues. CDR3 in amino acids: CASARGIYEQYF. CDR3 DNA: TGTGCCAGCGCACGTGGGATCTACGAGCAGTACTTC.

V gene TRBV11-2 combines with J gene TRBJ2-1; 7 bases agree with TRBD2. The length of the CDR3 is 16 residues. The J segment lost 3 bases and the V segment lost 4 bases, leaving 9 bases of the junction unmatched. Looked up from germline, CDR1 is SGHAT and CDR2 is FQNNGV. The CDR3 nucleotides are TGTGCCAGCAGCTCCGCCGGGACTACAAACTACAATGAGCAGTTCTTC. Encoded protein: CASSSAGTTNYNEQFF.

Comments on this clone: Other DNA sequences within the sample encode an identical CDR3. This chain joins TRBV6-5 and TRBJ1-3; unclear D gene. Germline-derived CDR1 and CDR2 are MNHEY and SVGAGI. Trimming took 6 bases from V and 0 from J, leaving 3 bases between them. The CDR3 sequence is 12 residues long. The CDR3 reads CASSNSGNTIYF. CDR3 nucleotides: TGTGCCAGCAGCAACTCTGGAAACACCATATATTTT.

The chain combines TRBV18 with TRBJ1-1; D not resolved. This CDR3 has 16 residues. Trimming shortened V by 4 bases and J by 1 base, and 16 bases separated the two germline ends. Germline V gives CDR1 KGHSH, CDR2 LQKENI. CDR3 sequence (DNA): TGTGCCAGCTCACTTAGTATCTGGGAGGGGAACACTGAAGCTTTCTTT. Its protein is CASSLSIWEGNTEAFF.

The V call is TRBV5-1, the J call TRBJ1-1; weak D call: TRBD1 (5 bases). The CDR3 is 14 residues long. Germline V lookup: CDR1 SGHRS, CDR2 YFSETQ. Trimming removed 3 bases at V and 5 bases at J, with 14 bases between. CDR3 sequence reads: CASSSTQGFTEAFF. CDR3 sequence (DNA): TGCGCCAGCAGCTCGACTCAGGGTTTTACTGAAGCTTTCTTT.

CDR3 DNA: TGTGCCAGCAGTTACTCGATAACGGGGGGCTACGAGCAGTACTTC. It specifies CASSYSITGGYEQYF. The chain recombines TRBV6-5 with TRBJ2-7, with 7 bases fitting TRBD2. This CDR3 region has 15 residues. The V gene's germline CDR1 is MNHEY and CDR2 SVGAGI. V was pared by 0 bases and J by 3 bases, with 5 bases of the junction left unmatched.

The chain joins TRBV19 to TRBJ2-5; possible D gene TRBD2, 5 bases. Germline V gene data show CDR1 as LNHDA and CDR2 as SQIVND (reference sequence). The CDR3 spans 15 residues. Trimming removed 3 bases from V and 7 bases from J, with 18 bases in between. The CDR3 region is CASSILEGGSGTQYF. The CDR3 region has the DNA TGTGCCAGTAGTATTTTAGAAGGAGGTTCAGGGACCCAGTACTTC.

The chain employs TRBV18 and TRBJ2-7; D is undetermined. Deletions cut 0 bases from V and 7 bases from J, with 13 bases between. The CDR3 has 14 residues. Germline CDR1 KGHSH, CDR2 LQKENI. The CDR3 sequence is CASSPPSVGLEQYF. The DNA of the CDR3 is TGTGCCAGCTCACCACCTTCCGTTGGCCTAGAGCAGTACTTC.

The gene calls are TRBV5-4 and TRBJ1-3; 7 bases fit TRBD1. This CDR3 is 16 amino acids long. From germline, CDR1 is SGHNT and CDR2 YYREEE (reference sequence). Germline trimming cut 4 bases from V and 0 bases from J; bases unmatched to any gene: 7. CDR3 amino acids: CASSPGQKSSGNTIYF. In DNA, the CDR3 is TGTGCCAGCAGCCCGGGACAGAAGAGCTCTGGAAACACCATATATTTT.

The V call is TRBV14, the J call TRBJ2-1; the match to TRBD2 covers 10 bases. V dropped 5 bases and J dropped 6; count of bases not matched to a gene: 13. The germline V gene has CDR1 SGHDN and CDR2 FVKESK. The CDR3 consists of 17 residues. In DNA form, the CDR3 reads TGTGCCAGCAGCTCTAGGGGGAACTTAGCGGGAGGCAATGAGCAGTTCTTC. This encodes CASSSRGNLAGGNEQFF.

V usage is TRBV10-1 and J usage is TRBJ2-7; weak D call: TRBD2 (6 bases). The CDR3 runs 14 residues. Germline V gene sequence: CDR1 WNHNN, CDR2 SYGVQD (reference sequence). Trimming shortened V by 4 bases and J by 2 bases, and 12 bases separated the two germline ends. The CDR3 DNA is TGCGCCAGCAGTGGGGGCCAGCGGGCCTACGAGCAGTACTTC. Encoded protein: CASSGGQRAYEQYF.

V usage is TRBV6-1 and J usage is TRBJ2-2; possible D gene TRBD1, 6 bases. CDR1 MNHNS and CDR2 SASEGT come from the germline V gene. V was pared by 6 bases and J by 5 bases, with 10 bases between. This CDR3 is built from 13 residues. The CDR3 here is CASRWTETGELFF. CDR3 nucleotide sequence: TGTGCCAGCAGATGGACAGAAACCGGGGAGCTGTTTTTT.

Points on this clone: Other DNA sequences of this sample code for an identical CDR3. The chain has TRBV7-2 and TRBJ2-2; the match to TRBD1 covers 8 bases. J was trimmed by 6 bases and V by 1 base; bases with no gene match: 1. The germline gives CDR1 SGHTA, CDR2 FQGNSA. This CDR3 is 14 amino acids long. The CDR3 nucleotides read TGTGCCAGCAGCTTAGACAGGGGGGCCGGGGAGCTGTTTTTT. This encodes CASSLDRGAGELFF.

This clone was seen only a few times. The gene calls are TRBV6-1 and TRBJ1-6; D is possibly TRBD1 (6 bases). Germline V gene data show CDR1 as MNHNS and CDR2 as SASEGT. The CDR3 runs 15 residues. With 3 bases removed from V and 7 bases from J, the gap between germline ends came to 13 bases. The CDR3 DNA is TGTGCCAGCAGTGAGGCGACAGGCCGCAATTCACCCCTCCACTTT. Residues: CASSEATGRNSPLHF.

The genes are TRBV30 and TRBJ2-3; D remains unclear. The CDR3 has 13 amino acids. The ends were cut back, 2 bases at V and 4 bases at J, with 10 bases in the middle. The germline V gene has CDR1 GTSNPN and CDR2 SVGIG (reference sequence). For the CDR3, the DNA is TGTGCCTGGAGTCAGCAGGTTTCAGATACGCAGTATTTT. This sequence encodes CAWSQQVSDTQYF.

Turning to this clone: In the same sample, other DNA sequences code for this CDR3. The chain has TRBV10-3 and TRBJ2-3; 10 nucleotides line up with TRBD2. The CDR3 runs to 13 residues. The V gene end was trimmed by 8 bases and the J gene end by 6 bases; junction bases not matched to a gene: 5. The germline gives CDR1 ENHRY, CDR2 SYGVKD. The DNA of the CDR3 is TGTGCCATCGAAGCGGGAGGGCCGGATACGCAGTATTTT. Protein: CAIEAGGPDTQYF.